These 23 T cell receptor beta chains were sequenced from one sample in a study of identical twins. From the 5' RACE reads, TCRdb called clonotypes with MiXCR, one entry per CDR3 protein. The sample holds fewer than 650,000 distinct CDR3 sequences, around 7.4% seen once. The same sample was also studied in work on yellow fever vaccine responses in identical twins.

The sample consisted of PBMCs. The receptors originated from a young woman in good health.

This clonotype was counted a few times. The V call is TRBV5-1, the J call TRBJ2-3, with TRBD2 matching over 7 bases. The CDR3 covers 15 residues. V lost 4 bases to trimming and J lost 2 bases; unmatched junction nucleotides: 7. Per germline, CDR1 SGHRS and CDR2 YFSETQ. CDR3 nucleotide sequence: TGCGCCAGCAGCCCTGAGGGAGGGATCACAGATACGCAGTATTTT. The encoded protein is CASSPEGGITDTQYF.

This clonotype was picked up many times. The chain joins TRBV12-3 or TRBV12-4 to TRBJ2-2; 7 bases map to TRBD1. V lost 6 bases and J lost 2; bases outside the gene matches: 9. This CDR3 comprises 16 residues. CDR3 sequence reads: CASSQRGTANTGELFF. The CDR3 DNA follows: TGTGCCAGCAGCCAAAGAGGGACAGCTAACACCGGGGAGCTGTTTTTT.

The J gene is TRBJ2-7, the V gene TRBV6-6; D gene uncertain. Germline lookup yields CDR1 MNHNY and CDR2 SVGAGI (reference sequence). This CDR3 contains 12 residues. Trimming removed 7 bases from V and 3 bases from J, with 10 bases in between. DNA of the CDR3: TGTGCCAGCATCAGCTTTGACTACGAGCAGTACTTC. It specifies CASISFDYEQYF.

The chain uses TRBV6-1 and TRBJ1-2, with 8 bases identical to TRBD1. The CDR3 is made up of 14 amino acids. Losses at the gene ends were 6 bases for V and 0 bases for J; bases not matched to a gene: 3. The germline CDR1 and CDR2 sequences are MNHNS and SASEGT. The CDR3 DNA sequence: TGTGCCAGCAGACGGGACAGGTCTAACTATGGCTACACCTTC. Translated: CASRRDRSNYGYTF.

This clonotype was seen a few times. The rearrangement uses TRBV7-9 and TRBJ1-1, with 9 bases identical to TRBD1. CDR1 and CDR2 from the germline V gene are SEHNR and FQNEAQ (reference sequence). V was pared by 5 bases and J by 2 bases, with 6 bases of the junction left unmatched. This CDR3 comprises 15 residues. The DNA for the CDR3 is TGTGCCAGCAGCACCCGACAGGGGGTCAACACTGAAGCTTTCTTT. Protein sequence: CASSTRQGVNTEAFF. The full variable domain, its missing parts supplied by reference TRBV7-9 and TRBJ1-1, is DTGVSQNPRHKITKRGQNVTFRCDPISEHNRLYWYRQTLGQGPEFLTYFQNEAQLEKSRLLSDRFSAERPKGSFSTLEIQRTEQGDSAMYLCASSTRQGVNTEAFFGQGTRLTVV.

The chain is built from TRBV12-5 and TRBJ2-3; TRBD2 is a possible D gene (5 bases). The CDR3 extends over 16 amino acids. The V end was cut by 5 bases, the J end by 5 bases, with 20 bases between. Germline CDR1 is LGHNT and CDR2 is FRNRAP. The chain's CDR3 is CASGPVSGYVGDTQYF. Here the CDR3 DNA reads TGTGCTAGTGGTCCCGTAAGCGGATATGTGGGAGATACGCAGTATTTT.

At least ten counts were recorded for this clonotype. The chain couples TRBV4-1 to TRBJ1-1; no clear D gene. CDR1 is MGHRA, CDR2 YSYEKL, per germline. The CDR3 is 14 residues long. V was clipped by 11 bases and J by 7 bases, with 23 bases between them. CDR3 nucleotide sequence: TGCGCCGTCGCACAGACCCCCCGGGGAATTGAAGCTTTCTTT. The encoded protein is CAVAQTPRGIEAFF.

This clonotype was seen at least ten times. J is TRBJ2-7 and V is TRBV5-6; D is possibly TRBD2 (5 bases). Germline CDR1 is SGHDT and CDR2 is YYEEEE. The CDR3 runs to 15 residues. The germline V and J ends were trimmed by 3 bases and 2 bases, with 15 bases remaining between them. The CDR3 region is CASSSGLERAYEQYF. As DNA, the CDR3 is TGTGCCAGCAGCTCCGGACTGGAACGAGCCTACGAGCAGTACTTC. Full variable domain (remainder filled in from reference TRBV5-6 and TRBJ2-7): DAGVTQSPTHLIKTRGQQVTLRCSPKSGHDTVSWYQQALGQGPQFIFQYYEEEERQRGNFPDRFSGHQFPNYSSELNVNALLLGDSALYLCASSSGLERAYEQYFGPGTRLTVT.

The gene calls are TRBV7-8 and TRBJ2-5, with 7 bases lining up with TRBD2. Unmatched junction bases numbered 9, after V lost 3 bases and J lost 2 bases. Germline V gene lookup returns CDR1 SGHVS and CDR2 FQNEAQ. The CDR3 totals 16 residues. CDR3 in amino acids: CASSLEGLRGQETQYF. CDR3 DNA sequence: TGTGCCAGCAGCTTGGAGGGACTAAGAGGGCAAGAGACCCAGTACTTC.

This clonotype appeared a few times. V usage is TRBV20-1 and J usage is TRBJ2-1, with D maybe TRBD1 (6 bases). The CDR3 loop spans 15 amino acids. Trimming left V 3 bases short and J 0 bases short, with 12 bases between. The germline V gene encodes CDR1 DFQATT and CDR2 SNEGSKA (reference sequence). CDR3 DNA sequence: TGCAGTGCTAGGGGGACAAAGAGCTCCTACAATGAGCAGTTCTTC. Translating it yields CSARGTKSSYNEQFF.

This clonotype was picked up a small number of times. The V gene is TRBV27, the J gene TRBJ1-2; D is uncertain. Trimming removed 2 bases at V and 2 bases at J, with 9 bases between. Germline CDR1 MNHEY, CDR2 SMNVEV (reference sequence). The CDR3 length is 14 residues. The CDR3, as DNA: TGTGCCAGCAGTTTAAGGGCGCGAAACTATGGCTACACCTTC. Translated: CASSLRARNYGYTF.

The table lists this clonotype with a few counts. The gene calls are TRBV3-1 and TRBJ2-1, with 10 bases matching TRBD2. CDR1 and CDR2 (germline): LGHDT, YNNKEL (reference sequence). V was pared by 3 bases and J by 5 bases, with 10 bases of the junction left unmatched. This CDR3 has 17 residues. The CDR3 spells CASSQSTSGSRNNEQFF. In DNA form, the CDR3 reads TGTGCCAGCAGCCAGTCGACTAGCGGGTCAAGAAACAATGAGCAGTTCTTC.

This clonotype was seen many times. The chain is built from TRBV3-1 and TRBJ2-5; 7 bases align to TRBD2. V shed 4 bases, J shed 2 bases, and the junction held 4 bases outside the gene matches. The CDR3 extends over 14 amino acids. Per germline, CDR1 LGHDT and CDR2 YNNKEL (reference sequence). CDR3 DNA: TGTGCCAGCAGCCCTCAGCGGGGACAAGAGACCCAGTACTTC. This translates into CASSPQRGQETQYF.

This chain connects TRBV6-5 to TRBJ2-3; D not certain. The CDR3 is made up of 17 amino acids. Trimming shortened V by 2 bases and J by 0 bases, and 15 bases separated the two germline ends. Germline V gives CDR1 MNHEY, CDR2 SVGAGI. Here the CDR3 DNA reads TGTGCCAGCAGTTACCTTCAGGAGAGCCTTAGCACAGATACGCAGTATTTT. This sequence encodes CASSYLQESLSTDTQYF.

This clonotype was detected many times. This chain joins TRBV5-1 and TRBJ2-1; 7 bases line up with TRBD2. This CDR3 has 16 amino acids. CDR1 is SGHRS and CDR2 is YFSETQ in the germline V gene. Trimming removed 4 bases from V and 3 bases from J; junction bases left unmatched: 10. DNA of the CDR3: TGCGCCAGCAGCCTCAGTGGTAGCGGGCACTACAATGAGCAGTTCTTC. Translation: CASSLSGSGHYNEQFF.

The gene calls are TRBV5-1 and TRBJ1-3; weak D call: TRBD1 (5 bases). With 1 base removed from V and 0 bases from J, the gap between germline ends came to 11 bases. CDR3 length equals 16 residues. Germline V gives CDR1 SGHRS, CDR2 YFSETQ. The CDR3, as DNA: TGCGCCAGCAGCTTGATACAGGCTGGCTCTGGAAACACCATATATTTT. This translates into CASSLIQAGSGNTIYF.

This clonotype was seen only a few times. CDR3 in amino acids: CAISESWDSNYGYTF. CDR3 DNA sequence: TGTGCCATCAGTGAGTCTTGGGACAGCAACTATGGCTACACCTTC. The rearrangement joins TRBV10-3 to TRBJ1-2, with 7 bases matching TRBD1. The ends lost 0 bases at V and 2 bases at J; junction bases unmatched: 3. Germline CDR1 and CDR2: ENHRY and SYGVKD. The CDR3 runs to 15 residues.

This clonotype was picked up a small number of times. This chain links TRBV5-1 with TRBJ2-3; 13 bases are a match to TRBD2. Per germline, CDR1 SGHRS and CDR2 YFSETQ. V shed 4 bases and J 3 bases; nucleotides not matched to a gene: 23. The CDR3 sequence is 22 residues long. CDR3 loop: CASSRRPGLAGIQLVGTDTQYF. The CDR3 DNA reads TGCGCCAGCAGCCGTCGACCGGGACTAGCGGGAATTCAACTCGTCGGGACAGATACGCAGTATTTT.

This clonotype was seen only a few times. The V call is TRBV7-3, the J call TRBJ2-3; 7 nucleotides line up with TRBD2. Germline CDR1 and CDR2: SGHTA and FQGTGA. The CDR3 loop spans 15 amino acids. The V and J ends lost 8 bases and 1 base, in that order; junction bases with no gene match: 9. CDR3 in amino acids: CASSRRERGTDTQYF. CDR3 nucleotide sequence: TGTGCCAGCTCCAGGCGGGAGCGGGGCACAGATACGCAGTATTTT. Full variable domain (missing parts from reference TRBV7-3 and TRBJ2-3): GAGVSQTPSNKVTEKGKYVELRCDPISGHTALYWYRQSLGQGPEFLIYFQGTGAADDSGLPNDRFFAVRPEGSVSTLKIQRTERGDSAVYLCASSRRERGTDTQYFGPGTRLTVL.

The V call is TRBV12-3 or TRBV12-4, the J call TRBJ2-2; 7 positions agree with TRBD1. Trimming took 5 bases from V and 2 from J; bases not matched to a gene: 5. The CDR3 length is 15 residues. CDR3 in DNA: TGTGCCAGCAGTCTCCGGGACAGTAACACCGGGGAGCTGTTTTTT. It specifies CASSLRDSNTGELFF.

This clonotype was counted ten times or more. The CDR3: CASKGGTSGTSLENTGELFF. For the CDR3, the DNA is TGCGCCAGCAAGGGAGGGACTAGCGGAACCTCCCTGGAGAACACCGGGGAGCTGTTTTTT. This chain uses TRBV4-1 with TRBJ2-2, with 11 positions matching TRBD2. V gave up 7 bases and J gave up 1 base; unmatched junction bases: 17. This CDR3 spans 20 amino acids. The V gene's germline CDR1 is MGHRA and CDR2 YSYEKL.

This clonotype was recorded at least ten times. V usage is TRBV7-8 and J usage is TRBJ2-1; maybe TRBD1 (6 bases). This CDR3 is 15 amino acids long. Germline values: CDR1 SGHVS, CDR2 FQNEAQ. Trimming removed 4 bases at V and 0 bases at J, with 10 bases between. CDR3 in DNA: TGTGCCAGCAGCTCCAGACAGGACTCCTACAATGAGCAGTTCTTC. Protein product: CASSSRQDSYNEQFF.

In its sample, this clonotype was seen a few times. The rearrangement uses TRBV12-3 or TRBV12-4 and TRBJ2-7; tentatively, D is TRBD1 (5 bases). V was trimmed by 3 bases and J by 5 bases, leaving 11 bases between them. The CDR3 runs 13 residues. The CDR3 loop is CASSFAGWHEQYF. CDR3 DNA sequence: TGTGCCAGCAGTTTTGCAGGGTGGCACGAGCAGTACTTC.